One and the same sample provided the 14 T cell receptor beta chains below, sequenced in a study of T cell changes during pregnancy in multiple sclerosis. TCRdb's table, derived via immunoSEQ multiplex PCR, lists solely in-frame clones and lacks some. This sample yields 100,000 to 130,000 clones, of which around 90% are seen a single time; 0.65% to 0.9% belongs to the top ten. Sequenced here: peripheral blood, sampled in the third trimester of pregnancy. The receptor set was obtained from a female donor in good health, enrolled as a control in a pregnancy study.

V usage is TRBV5-6 and J usage is TRBJ1-1, with 10 bases aligning to TRBD1. The junction had 5 bases not matched to a gene; V was cut back by 0 bases and J by 3 bases. Germline assignment: CDR1 SGHDT and CDR2 YYEEEE. The CDR3 has 16 residues. The CDR3 nucleotides read TGTGCCAGCAGCTTGGTACGGACAGGGGGATACACTGAAGCTTTCTTT. Protein: CASSLVRTGGYTEAFF.

The chain recombines TRBV30 with TRBJ2-7; 8 bases fit TRBD2. This CDR3 is built from 13 residues. With V trimmed by 3 bases and J by 6 bases, 7 bases remained unmatched. In germline, CDR1 is GTSNPN, CDR2 SVGIG (reference sequence). As DNA, the CDR3 is TGTGCCTGGAGCACAGCGGGGGCGACCGAGCAGTACTTC. Encoded protein: CAWSTAGATEQYF.

Details on this clone: The sample carries other DNA sequences with the same CDR3. The CDR3 region is CASTGSDRGKIGYTF. The DNA for the CDR3 is TGTGCCAGTACAGGGTCCGACAGGGGAAAAATTGGCTACACCTTC. The chain carries TRBV2 and TRBJ1-2, with 8 bases matching TRBD1. Trimming at V came to 9 bases and at J to 7 bases, leaving 16 bases not matched to a gene. The CDR3 extends over 15 amino acids. The germline CDR1 and CDR2 sequences are SNHLY and FYNNEI.

The chain uses TRBV25-1 and TRBJ2-7; 10 positions match TRBD2. CDR1 is MGHDK and CDR2 is SYGVNS in the germline V gene. V was pared by 1 base and J by 0 bases, with 3 bases of the junction left unmatched. The CDR3 spans 16 residues. CDR3 amino acids: CASSELAGGTSYEQYF. The CDR3 nucleotides are TGTGCCAGCAGTGAATTAGCGGGGGGTACCTCCTACGAGCAGTACTTC.

The V gene is TRBV19, the J gene TRBJ1-2, with 10 bases matching TRBD1. The germline V gene has CDR1 LNHDA and CDR2 SQIVND (reference sequence). The CDR3 is 13 residues long. V was clipped by 2 bases and J by 8 bases; unmatched bases: 2. The CDR3 DNA reads as TGTGCCAGTAGTATAAGGGACAGGGGCGGCTACACCTTC. Amino acids: CASSIRDRGGYTF.

The rearrangement uses TRBV7-6 and TRBJ2-3; 10 bases are shared with TRBD1. This CDR3 contains 16 residues. Germline-derived CDR1 and CDR2 are SGHVS and FNYEAQ. V lost 5 bases, J lost 1 base, and 6 bases stayed unmatched. The CDR3 protein is CASSVSGTGGTDTQYF. The CDR3 DNA reads TGTGCCAGCAGCGTATCCGGGACAGGGGGCACAGATACGCAGTATTTT.

This rearrangement joins TRBV29-1 to TRBJ2-1; the D gene is possibly TRBD1 (5 bases). Germline CDR1 reads SQVTM; CDR2 reads ANQGSEA. This CDR3 is built from 13 residues. The V and J ends lost 3 bases and 8 bases respectively, with 14 bases between them. CDR3 sequence: CSVDPGQVDEQFF. The DNA for the CDR3 is TGCAGCGTTGATCCAGGGCAGGTGGATGAGCAGTTCTTC.

This clone is a singleton in its sample. The chain has TRBV9 and TRBJ2-1, with a weak D call TRBD1 (6 bases). The CDR3 has 15 residues. The germline gives CDR1 SGDLS, CDR2 YYNGEE. Trimming stripped 0 bases from V and 6 bases from J, with 13 bases between. The CDR3: CASSVVTGRRNEQFF. In DNA, the CDR3 is TGTGCCAGCAGCGTAGTCACAGGGAGACGCAATGAGCAGTTCTTC. The variable domain in full, with the rest retrieved from reference TRBV9 and TRBJ2-1, is DSGVTQTPKHLITATGQRVTLRCSPRSGDLSVYWYQQSLDQGLQFLIQYYNGEERAKGNILERFSAQQFPDLHSELNLSSLELGDSALYFCASSVVTGRRNEQFFGPGTRLTVL.

V usage is TRBV23-1 and J usage is TRBJ1-1; D may be TRBD1 (5 bases). TRBV23-1 is classed as an ORF, of uncertain function. The CDR3 is made up of 14 amino acids. Trimming stripped 2 bases from V and 4 bases from J, with 11 bases between. CDR3 nucleotide sequence: TGCGCCAGCAGTCAAGGCCTCGGGGGCACTGAAGCTTTCTTT. Protein product: CASSQGLGGTEAFF.

In nucleotides, the CDR3 is TGTGCTAGTGGTTTGGGGGCGGGGGGCCGAGAGACCCAGTACTTC. Encoded protein: CASGLGAGGRETQYF. This chain joins TRBV12-5 and TRBJ2-5; 8 nucleotides align to TRBD2. The V gene's germline CDR1 is LGHNT and CDR2 FRNRAP. J gave up 4 bases and V 1 base, and 5 bases lay outside the gene matches. The CDR3 length is 15 residues.

The chain has TRBV18 and TRBJ2-3; 10 nucleotides align to TRBD2. Germline CDR1 and CDR2: KGHSH and LQKENI. With 0 bases clipped from V and 2 bases from J, the junction kept 2 bases outside the gene matches. CDR3 size: 16 residues. The CDR3: CASSPPLAGDTDTQYF. In DNA, the CDR3 is TGTGCCAGCTCACCACCTCTAGCGGGGGACACAGATACGCAGTATTTT.

The V gene is TRBV19, the J gene TRBJ1-1, with a possible D match to TRBD1 (6 bases). With 4 bases removed from V and 6 bases from J, the gap between germline ends came to 9 bases. Germline-derived CDR1 and CDR2 are LNHDA and SQIVND (reference sequence). There are 12 residues in the CDR3. The CDR3 DNA follows: TGTGCCAGTAGTACGCAGGGGCCTGAAGCTTTCTTT. This translates into CASSTQGPEAFF.

The V gene is TRBV5-1, the J gene TRBJ2-5; possible D gene TRBD1, 5 bases. V was pared by 0 bases and J by 4 bases, with 10 bases between. CDR1 SGHRS and CDR2 YFSETQ come from the germline V gene. The CDR3 length is 14 residues. In DNA form, the CDR3 reads TGCGCCAGCAGCTTGGCGGCAGGGCCAGAGACCCAGTACTTC. This gives the protein CASSLAAGPETQYF. Full variable domain (missing parts from reference TRBV5-1 and TRBJ2-5): KAGVTQTPRYLIKTRGQQVTLSCSPISGHRSVSWYQQTPGQGLQFLFEYFSETQRNKGNFPGRFSGRQFSNSRSEMNVSTLELGDSALYLCASSLAAGPETQYFGPGTRLLVL.

The chain has TRBV9 and TRBJ2-3; D uncertain. Looked up from germline, CDR1 is SGDLS and CDR2 is YYNGEE. Trimming removed 2 bases from V and 2 bases from J, with 6 bases in between. This CDR3 comprises 13 residues. CDR3 sequence: CASSVSFTDTQYF. CDR3 DNA: TGTGCCAGCAGCGTTAGTTTCACAGATACGCAGTATTTT.